This record covers a single TCR beta chain. The CDR3 covers 18 residues. CDR1 SGHAT and CDR2 FQNNGV come from the germline V gene. V lost 5 bases, J lost 2 bases, and 13 bases stayed unmatched. These data come from a study of shared clonotypes between healthy human individuals. TCRdb keeps only in-frame clones here, not all; method: immunoSEQ multiplex PCR. The repertoire consists of 1.5 million to 2.5 million clones, with around 96% occurring once and the leading ten covering 1% to 1.5%. CD45RO-negative CD8 cells positively selected for CCR7 made up the naive population, which excluded terminally differentiated effector memory CD45RA+ cells.

This receptor was identified in a man aged 18 to 30 in good health. Sequenced sample: naive CD8+ T cells sorted from blood. The rearrangement joins TRBV11-2 to TRBJ2-3; 10 bases fit TRBD2. The CDR3 protein is CASSPMLGLANNTDTQYF. The DNA for the CDR3 is TGTGCCAGCAGCCCAATGCTGGGACTAGCGAATAACACAGATACGCAGTATTTT.